The following is a TCR beta chain sequence with its context. This clonotype was seen a handful of times. Its antigen is currently not known. Base qualities were left out, and no much larger clone turns up one base away. In the paper's terms, the treatment or condition label means: in vitro stimulation with specific CMV peptide epitopes to enrich CMV-specific T cells. CDR1 and CDR2, looked up from the germline V gene, are SGHVS and FNYEAQ. The CDR3 spans 13 residues, from the cysteine through the phenylalanine. Of the read, only the CDR3 DNA is kept; its 39 bases are in frame from base 1. The junction shows trimming of 3 bases on V and 10 bases on J, plus 13 bases between the germline ends. The reads were generated on an Illumina HiSeq 1500. Clones were called with MiXCR by TCRdb after fastp trimmed the public reads at Q25, and only in-frame beta chains were retained. When rows share a CDR3 protein, they turn into one entry using the most common DNA and genes. Recorded for this sample are some 560,000 distinct CDR3 sequences; just under 40% of them occurred a single time. Over 45% of the sample goes to the ten largest clones.

This sample stems from a study of T cell repertoires in cytomegalovirus infection (dated by TCRdb to between 2018 and 2021). Some background on the complete study: The peptide stimulations were aimed at well-studied HLA-B-restricted epitopes as well as recently identified HLA-C-restricted CMV epitopes, whose presentation resists viral immunomodulation. Donor HLA type was relevant to the analysis, as public TCR beta signatures indicated carriage of CMV infection together with the matching HLA type. Results the study describes overall, beyond this receptor: In both this cohort and an independent cohort of over 350 donors, the cumulative frequency of public TCR beta family members distinguished carriers of CMV infection plus the relevant HLA type. The ex vivo response was dominated by HLA-C-restricted CMV-specific TCR beta clonotypes, which also provided the single most frequent clonotype in two of eight donors.

This receptor was taken from a human donor in good health (CMV status not recorded). Some clones in this sample may be carry-over from other donors' samples. This receptor chain uses TRBV7-6 and TRBJ2-1; TRBD1 is perhaps the D gene, given 6 matching bases. The sequencing used cultured PBMCs, collected from culture after CMV antigen stimulation. CDR3 sequence: CASSLAGVKEQFF. The bases read TGTGCCAGCAGCTTGGCAGGGGTTAAGGAGCAGTTCTTC.